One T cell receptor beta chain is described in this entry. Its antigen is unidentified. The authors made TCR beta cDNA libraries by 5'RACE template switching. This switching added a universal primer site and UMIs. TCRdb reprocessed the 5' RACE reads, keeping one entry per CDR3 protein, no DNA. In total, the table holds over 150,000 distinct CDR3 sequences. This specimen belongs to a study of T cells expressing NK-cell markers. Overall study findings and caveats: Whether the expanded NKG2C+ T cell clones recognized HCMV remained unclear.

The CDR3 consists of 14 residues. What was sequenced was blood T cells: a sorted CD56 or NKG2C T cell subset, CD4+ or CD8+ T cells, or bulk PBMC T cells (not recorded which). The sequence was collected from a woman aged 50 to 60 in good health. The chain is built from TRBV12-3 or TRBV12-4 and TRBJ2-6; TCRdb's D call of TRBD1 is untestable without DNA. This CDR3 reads CASRVRGGANVLTF.